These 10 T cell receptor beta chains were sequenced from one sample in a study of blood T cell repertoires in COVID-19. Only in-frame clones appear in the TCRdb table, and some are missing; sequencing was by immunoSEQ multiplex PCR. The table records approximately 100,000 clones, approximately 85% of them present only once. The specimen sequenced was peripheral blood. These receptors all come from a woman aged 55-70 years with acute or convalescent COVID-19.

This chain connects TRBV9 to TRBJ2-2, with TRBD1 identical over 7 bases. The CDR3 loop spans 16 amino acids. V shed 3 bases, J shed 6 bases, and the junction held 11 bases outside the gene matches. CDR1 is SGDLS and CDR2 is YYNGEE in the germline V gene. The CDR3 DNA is TGTGCCAGCAGCGCCGACCGGGGACAGATCTCCGGGGAGCTGTTTTTT. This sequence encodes CASSADRGQISGELFF. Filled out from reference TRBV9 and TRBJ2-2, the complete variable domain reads DSGVTQTPKHLITATGQRVTLRCSPRSGDLSVYWYQQSLDQGLQFLIQYYNGEERAKGNILERFSAQQFPDLHSELNLSSLELGDSALYFCASSADRGQISGELFFGEGSRLTVL.

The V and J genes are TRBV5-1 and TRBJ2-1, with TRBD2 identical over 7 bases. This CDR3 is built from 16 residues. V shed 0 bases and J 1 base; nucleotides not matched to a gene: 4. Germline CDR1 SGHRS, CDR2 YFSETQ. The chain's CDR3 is CASSLGASGSYNEQFF. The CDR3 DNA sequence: TGCGCCAGCAGCTTGGGGGCTAGCGGTTCCTACAATGAGCAGTTCTTC.

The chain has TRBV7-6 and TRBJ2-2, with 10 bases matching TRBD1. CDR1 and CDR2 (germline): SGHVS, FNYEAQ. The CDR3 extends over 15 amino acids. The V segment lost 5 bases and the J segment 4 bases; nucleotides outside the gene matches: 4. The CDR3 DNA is TGTGCCAGCAGCCGCGGGACAGGGGTCACCGGGGAGCTGTTTTTT. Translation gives CASSRGTGVTGELFF.

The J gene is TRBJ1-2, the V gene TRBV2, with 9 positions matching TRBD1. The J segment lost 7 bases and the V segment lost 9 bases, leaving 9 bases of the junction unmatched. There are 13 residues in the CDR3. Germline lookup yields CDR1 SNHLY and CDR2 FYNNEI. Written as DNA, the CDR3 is TGTGCCAGAACTGGGGACAGGGTATCTGGCTACACCTTC. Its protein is CARTGDRVSGYTF.

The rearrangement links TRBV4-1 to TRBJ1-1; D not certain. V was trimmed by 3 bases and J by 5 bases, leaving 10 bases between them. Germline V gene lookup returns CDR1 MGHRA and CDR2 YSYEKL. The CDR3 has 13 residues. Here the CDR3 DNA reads TGCGCCAGCAGCCAGGAGAGCATTACTGAAGCTTTCTTT. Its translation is CASSQESITEAFF.

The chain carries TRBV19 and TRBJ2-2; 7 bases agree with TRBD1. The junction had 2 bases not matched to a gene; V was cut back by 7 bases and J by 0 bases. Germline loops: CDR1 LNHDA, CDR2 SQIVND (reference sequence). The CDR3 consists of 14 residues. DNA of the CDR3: TGTGCCAGTACTGGGACAGCGAACACCGGGGAGCTGTTTTTT. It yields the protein CASTGTANTGELFF.

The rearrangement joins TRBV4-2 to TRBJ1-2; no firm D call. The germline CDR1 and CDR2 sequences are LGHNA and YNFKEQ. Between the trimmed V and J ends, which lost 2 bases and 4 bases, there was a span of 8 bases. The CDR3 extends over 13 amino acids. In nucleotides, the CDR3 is TGTGCCAGCAGCCAAAGTGGACTCTATGGCTACACCTTC. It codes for CASSQSGLYGYTF.

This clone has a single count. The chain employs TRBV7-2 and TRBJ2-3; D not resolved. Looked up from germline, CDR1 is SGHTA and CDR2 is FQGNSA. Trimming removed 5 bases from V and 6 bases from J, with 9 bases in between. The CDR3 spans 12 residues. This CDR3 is CASSEQSDTQYF. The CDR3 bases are TGTGCCAGCAGCGAACAGTCGGATACGCAGTATTTT.

The CDR3 nucleotides are TGTGCCAGCAGCCAACGAGACGGAGGGGATCAGCCCCAGCATTTT. Translating gives CASSQRDGGDQPQHF. The V gene is TRBV4-2, the J gene TRBJ1-5; D may be TRBD1 (5 bases). The V gene lost 2 bases and the J gene lost 5 bases, with 13 bases spanning the gap. CDR1 is LGHNA and CDR2 is YNFKEQ in the germline V gene. This CDR3 is built from 15 residues.

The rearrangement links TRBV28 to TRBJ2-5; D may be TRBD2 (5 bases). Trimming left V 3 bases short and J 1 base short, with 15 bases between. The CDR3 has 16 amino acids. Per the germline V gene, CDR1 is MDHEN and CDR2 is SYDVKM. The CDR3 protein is CASSLFGLNTQETQYF. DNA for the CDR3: TGTGCCAGCAGTTTGTTTGGACTGAACACCCAAGAGACCCAGTACTTC.